The following is a T cell receptor (beta chain) sequence with its context. Its antigen is not known. The data originate from a study of T cell responses to AZD1222 COVID-19 vaccine. Notes on the study in general: The study reported that nearly half of spike-specific TCRs target unmutated variant regions. Compared with day 0, the breadth and depth of the Spike-specific TCR repertoire rose significantly after two doses of AZD1222. Seropositivity was recorded at baseline in only six AZD1222 recipients.

CDR3 length: 13 amino acids. Looked up from germline, CDR1 is SNHLY and CDR2 is FYNNEI. V was cut by 6 bases and J by 2 bases, with 7 bases left in between. The method was immunoSEQ multiplex PCR; TCRdb's version includes in-frame clones alone and lacks a portion of them. This sample has some 150,000 clones, with approximately 85% found just once. Source: peripheral blood, taken 28 days after the second dose of the MenACWY control vaccine. The sequence came from an adult who received the MenACWY meningococcal vaccine as a control. The rearrangement uses TRBV2 and TRBJ1-4; D is unresolved. The chain's CDR3 is CASRGWTNEKLFF. The CDR3 DNA is TGTGCCAGCAGGGGGTGGACTAATGAAAAACTGTTTTTT.